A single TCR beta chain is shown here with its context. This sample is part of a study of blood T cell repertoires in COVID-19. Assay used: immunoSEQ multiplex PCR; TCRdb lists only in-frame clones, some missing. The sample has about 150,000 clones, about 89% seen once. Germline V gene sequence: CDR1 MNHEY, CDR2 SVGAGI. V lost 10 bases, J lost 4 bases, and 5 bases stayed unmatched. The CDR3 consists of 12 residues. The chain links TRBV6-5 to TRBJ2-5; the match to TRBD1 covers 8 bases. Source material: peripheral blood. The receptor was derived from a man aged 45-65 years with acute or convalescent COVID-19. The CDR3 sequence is CAIDRGRETQYF. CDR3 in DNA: TGTGCCATCGACAGGGGACGAGAGACCCAGTACTTC.